The 19 T cell receptor beta chains reported below all come from one sample, sequenced in a study of T cells in Graves' hyperthyroidism and ophthalmopathy. The investigators amplified TCR beta CDR3 regions from RNA transcripts. TCR CDR3 underwent first-round RT-PCR with the HTBI primer set. TCRdb passed the multiplex PCR reads through MiXCR, listing each CDR3 protein once. The sample records around 350,000 distinct CDR3 sequences, 15% to 20% being singletons. Material: blood. These receptors originate from a woman in her twenties or thirties with Graves' hyperthyroidism that later progressed to Graves' ophthalmopathy.

This clonotype was counted many times. The rearrangement links TRBV28 to TRBJ1-1, with 8 nucleotides matching TRBD1. J gave up 1 base and V 6 bases, and 10 bases lay outside the gene matches. The CDR3 is 16 amino acids. Germline V gives CDR1 MDHEN, CDR2 SYDVKM. The CDR3 bases are TGTGCCAGCAGCCAAAACAGGGGGAGAGCGAACACTGAAGCTTTCTTT. Protein: CASSQNRGRANTEAFF.

This clonotype came up many times. V gene TRBV2 combines with J gene TRBJ2-2; D may be TRBD1 (6 bases). The germline V gene has CDR1 SNHLY and CDR2 FYNNEI. This CDR3 contains 15 residues. Trimming left V 6 bases short and J 2 bases short, with 13 bases between. The chain's CDR3 is CASRGETGNTGELFF. The CDR3 nucleotides read TGTGCCAGCAGGGGGGAGACAGGCAACACCGGGGAGCTGTTTTTT.

This clonotype was seen at least ten times. The chain is built from TRBV9 and TRBJ2-5, with 11 bases aligning to TRBD2. V lost 1 base and J lost 6; bases outside the gene matches: 8. The CDR3 length is 16 residues. Germline V gene sequence: CDR1 SGDLS, CDR2 YYNGEE. The CDR3 DNA reads as TGTGCCAGCAGCGTATGGGCTAGCGGGGGGACCCAGACCCAGTACTTC. It translates to CASSVWASGGTQTQYF.

The rearrangement joins TRBV5-6 to TRBJ2-7; 11 bases map to TRBD2. The V and J ends lost 3 bases and 3 bases, in that order; junction bases with no gene match: 8. Germline assignment: CDR1 SGHDT and CDR2 YYEEEE. This CDR3 comprises 16 residues. This CDR3 is CASSSVAGGGVYEQYF. The CDR3 DNA reads TGTGCCAGCAGCTCCGTAGCGGGAGGGGGAGTCTACGAGCAGTACTTC.

Concerning this clonotype itself: This may be a read error: a much more frequent sequence differs by one nucleotide. V usage is TRBV28 and J usage is TRBJ1-5, with D maybe TRBD1 (5 bases). The V gene lost 5 bases and the J gene lost 4 bases, with 15 bases spanning the gap. This CDR3 has 15 residues. Germline V gene data show CDR1 as MDHEN and CDR2 as SYDVKM. The CDR3 region has the DNA TGTGCCAGCAGTGACGGGGGACCCATAAATCAGCCCCAGCATTTT. Translating it yields CASSDGGPINQPQHF.

This clonotype occurred many times. The chain carries TRBV2 and TRBJ1-1; 8 nucleotides line up with TRBD1. The CDR3 spans 18 residues. V lost 6 bases, J lost 3 bases, and 18 bases stayed unmatched. CDR1 and CDR2 from the germline V gene are SNHLY and FYNNEI. Here the CDR3 reads CASRGRGRVRLLDTEAFF. CDR3 in DNA: TGTGCCAGCAGGGGCAGGGGGCGCGTCAGGCTTCTGGACACTGAAGCTTTCTTT.

This clonotype was counted many times. V and J are TRBV5-1 and TRBJ1-2, with 7 bases aligning to TRBD1. Looked up from germline, CDR1 is SGHRS and CDR2 is YFSETQ. The CDR3 is 15 residues long. Trimming took 5 bases from V and 8 from J; bases not matched to a gene: 15. The CDR3 loop reads CASRSPGQPTMGYTF. The DNA of the CDR3 is TGCGCCAGCAGATCGCCGGGACAGCCGACTATGGGCTACACCTTC.

This clonotype has more than one count but fewer than ten. Possible read error: a much larger clone is one base away. This chain links TRBV28 with TRBJ1-1; the D is unclear. Germline V gene lookup returns CDR1 MDHEN and CDR2 SYDVKM. The V end lost 3 bases, the J end lost 4 bases, and 12 bases lay between the germline ends. This CDR3 contains 14 residues. The CDR3 region has the DNA TGTGCCAGCAGTTTCTGGCGTCCGAGCACTGAAGCTTTCTTT. It yields the protein CASSFWRPSTEAFF. Together with reference TRBV28 and TRBJ1-1, the CDR3 gives the full variable domain: DVKVTQSSRYLVKRTGEKVFLECVQDMDHENMFWYRQDPGLGLRLIYFSYDVKMKEKGDIPEGYSVSREKKERFSLILESASTNQTSMYLCASSFWRPSTEAFFGQGTRLTVV.

This clonotype appeared many times. The rearrangement uses TRBV30 and TRBJ1-1; D not certain. CDR3 length: 13 amino acids. V gave up 0 bases and J gave up 3 bases, with 8 bases separating them. In germline, CDR1 is GTSNPN, CDR2 SVGIG (reference sequence). The CDR3 here is CAWSVTDYTEAFF. DNA for the CDR3: TGTGCCTGGAGTGTAACAGATTACACTGAAGCTTTCTTT.

Notes on this clonotype: This may stem from a read error, because a much larger clone lies one nucleotide away. This chain links TRBV10-3 with TRBJ1-2, with D perhaps matching TRBD1 (6 bases). Per the germline V gene, CDR1 is ENHRY and CDR2 is SYGVKD. This CDR3 is 14 amino acids long. Trimming took 5 bases from V and 4 from J, leaving 14 bases between them. The CDR3 reads CAISYSGQSYGYTF. CDR3 in DNA: TGTGCCATCAGTTACTCCGGACAGAGCTATGGCTACACCTTC.

This chain links TRBV20-1 with TRBJ1-1; no clear D gene. The CDR3 covers 12 residues. Germline CDR1 and CDR2: DFQATT and SNEGSKA (reference sequence). V was cut by 3 bases and J by 8 bases, with 13 bases left in between. CDR3 DNA sequence: TGCAGTGCTAGTAGGACCGCCGGAGAAGCTTTCTTT. As protein: CSASRTAGEAFF.

This chain links TRBV28 with TRBJ1-5, with a tentative D call TRBD1 (6 bases). Per germline, CDR1 MDHEN and CDR2 SYDVKM. Trimming removed 7 bases at V and 6 bases at J, with 13 bases between. This CDR3 has 13 amino acids. DNA for the CDR3: TGTGCCAGCAAGGGGCAGGGGCGTCAGCCCCAGCATTTT. Its translation: CASKGQGRQPQHF.

The chain has TRBV7-6 and TRBJ2-7; D is perhaps TRBD2 (5 bases). Germline V gives CDR1 SGHVS, CDR2 FNYEAQ. CDR3 length: 15 amino acids. Trimming took off 5 bases at V and 0 bases at J, with 14 bases between the two ends. The CDR3 DNA reads as TGTGCCAGCAGCACCCAGACTGACTACTCCTACGAGCAGTACTTC. Translating it yields CASSTQTDYSYEQYF. Combining the CDR3 with reference TRBV7-6 and TRBJ2-7 gives the whole variable domain GAGVSQSPRYKVTKRGQDVALRCDPISGHVSLYWYRQALGQGPEFLTYFNYEAQQDKSGLPNDRFSAERPEGSISTLTIQRTEQRDSAMYRCASSTQTDYSYEQYFGPGTRLTVT.

This clonotype was counted many times. The chain carries TRBV12-3 or TRBV12-4 and TRBJ1-5; D not resolved. The CDR3 length is 20 residues. Trimming took off 5 bases at V and 3 bases at J, with 29 bases between the two ends. CDR3 bases: TGTGCCAGCAGTCCCAGCCGAAAACTGGGGAGCCTGCGGGCCAATCAGCCCCAGCATTTT. It codes for CASSPSRKLGSLRANQPQHF.

V usage is TRBV14 and J usage is TRBJ2-3, with unresolved D. The CDR3 has 16 residues. Germline V lookup: CDR1 SGHDN, CDR2 FVKESK. V was cut by 0 bases and J by 2 bases, with 12 bases left in between. The CDR3 protein is CASSQDRVTSTDTQYF. CDR3 in DNA: TGTGCCAGCAGCCAAGATAGAGTCACTTCCACAGATACGCAGTATTTT.

V usage is TRBV9 and J usage is TRBJ2-7; D remains ambiguous. Trimming shortened V by 0 bases and J by 5 bases, and 9 bases separated the two germline ends. The CDR3 is made up of 13 amino acids. In germline, CDR1 is SGDLS, CDR2 YYNGEE. As DNA, the CDR3 is TGTGCCAGCAGCGTAGCTATTAGGGACGAGCAGTACTTC. Protein sequence: CASSVAIRDEQYF.

This clonotype came up a few times. The chain has TRBV6-1 and TRBJ2-7, with 7 positions matching TRBD1. CDR1 MNHNS and CDR2 SASEGT come from the germline V gene. The CDR3 has 15 amino acids. J lost 3 bases, V lost 5 bases, and 10 bases had no gene match. The CDR3 DNA reads as TGTGCCAGCAGTATGACCGGGACAGATAGCTACGAGCAGTACTTC. As protein: CASSMTGTDSYEQYF.

This clonotype was seen ten or more times. V usage is TRBV3-1 and J usage is TRBJ2-1; TRBD2 might be the D (6 bases). With 3 bases removed from V and 6 bases from J, the gap between germline ends came to 18 bases. The germline CDR1 and CDR2 sequences are LGHDT and YNNKEL (reference sequence). The CDR3 is made up of 16 amino acids. The CDR3 coding sequence is TGTGCCAGCAGCCAGGCACGGGGGAGGCGGTTCAATGAGCAGTTCTTC. Translation: CASSQARGRRFNEQFF.

This chain connects TRBV12-3 or TRBV12-4 to TRBJ1-2; TRBD1 matches at 10 bases. The CDR3 spans 12 residues. The ends lost 7 bases at V and 13 bases at J; junction bases unmatched: 9. DNA of the CDR3: TGTGCCAGCACCCTAGACAGGGGGCGAGGCACCTTC. Its translation: CASTLDRGRGTF.